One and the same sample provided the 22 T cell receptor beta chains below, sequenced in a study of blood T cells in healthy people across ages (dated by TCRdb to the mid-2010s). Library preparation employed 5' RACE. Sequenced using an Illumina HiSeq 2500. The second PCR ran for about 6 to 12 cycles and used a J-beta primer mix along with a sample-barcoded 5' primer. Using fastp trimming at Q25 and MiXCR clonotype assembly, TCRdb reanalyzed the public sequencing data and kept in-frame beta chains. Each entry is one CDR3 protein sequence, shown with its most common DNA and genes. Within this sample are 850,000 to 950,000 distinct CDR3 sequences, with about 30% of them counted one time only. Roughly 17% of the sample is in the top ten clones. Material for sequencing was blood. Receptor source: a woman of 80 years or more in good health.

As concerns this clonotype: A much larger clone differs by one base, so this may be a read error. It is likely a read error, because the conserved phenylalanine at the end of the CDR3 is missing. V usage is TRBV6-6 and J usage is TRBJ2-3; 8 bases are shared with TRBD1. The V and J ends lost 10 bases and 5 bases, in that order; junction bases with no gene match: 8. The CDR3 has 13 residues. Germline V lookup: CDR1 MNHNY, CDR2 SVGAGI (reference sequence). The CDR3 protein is CATNKDREDTQYS. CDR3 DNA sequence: TGTGCCACCAATAAGGACAGGGAAGATACGCAGTATTCT.

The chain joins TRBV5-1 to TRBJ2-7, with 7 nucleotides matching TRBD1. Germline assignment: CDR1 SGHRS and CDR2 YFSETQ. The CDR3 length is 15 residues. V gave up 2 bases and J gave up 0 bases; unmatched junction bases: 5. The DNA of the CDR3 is TGCGCCAGCAGCTTCCGGGACAGCAGCTCCTACGAGCAGTACTTC. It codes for CASSFRDSSSYEQYF.

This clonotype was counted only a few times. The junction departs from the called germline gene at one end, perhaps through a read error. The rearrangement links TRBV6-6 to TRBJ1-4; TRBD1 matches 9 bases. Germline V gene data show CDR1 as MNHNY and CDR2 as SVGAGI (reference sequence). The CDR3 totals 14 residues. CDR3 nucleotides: TGTGCCAGCAGACCGGGACAGGGTAATGAAAAACGGTTTTTT. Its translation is CASRPGQGNEKRFF.

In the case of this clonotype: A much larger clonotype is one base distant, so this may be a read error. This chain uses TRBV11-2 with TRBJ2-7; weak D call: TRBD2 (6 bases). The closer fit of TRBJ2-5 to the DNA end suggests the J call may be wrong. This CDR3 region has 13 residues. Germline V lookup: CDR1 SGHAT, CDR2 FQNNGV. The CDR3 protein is CAGSRWAGETQYF. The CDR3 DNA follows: TGTGCCGGCAGCCGGTGGGCGGGGGAGACCCAGTACTTC.

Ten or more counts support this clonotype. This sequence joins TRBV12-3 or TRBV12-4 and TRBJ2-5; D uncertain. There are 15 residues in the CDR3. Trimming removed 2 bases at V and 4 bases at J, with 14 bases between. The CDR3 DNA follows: TGTGCCAGCAGTTTACGGACCCCCGGCGGAGAGACCCAGTACTTC. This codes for CASSLRTPGGETQYF.

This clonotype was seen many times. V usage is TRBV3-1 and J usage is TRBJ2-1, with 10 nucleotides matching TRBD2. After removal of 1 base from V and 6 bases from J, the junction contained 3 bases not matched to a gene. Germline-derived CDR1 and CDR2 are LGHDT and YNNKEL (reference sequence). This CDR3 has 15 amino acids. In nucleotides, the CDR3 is TGTGCCAGCAGCCAAGCACTAGCGGGGAGCAATGAGCAGTTCTTC. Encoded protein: CASSQALAGSNEQFF.

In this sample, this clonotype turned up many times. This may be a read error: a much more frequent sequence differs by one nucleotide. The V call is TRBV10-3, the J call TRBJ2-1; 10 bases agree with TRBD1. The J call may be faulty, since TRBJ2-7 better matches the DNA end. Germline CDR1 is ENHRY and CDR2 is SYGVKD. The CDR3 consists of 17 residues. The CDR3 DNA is TGTGCCATCAGTGACCCTCGGGACAGGGGATTCTACAATGAGCAGTACTTC. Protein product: CAISDPRDRGFYNEQYF.

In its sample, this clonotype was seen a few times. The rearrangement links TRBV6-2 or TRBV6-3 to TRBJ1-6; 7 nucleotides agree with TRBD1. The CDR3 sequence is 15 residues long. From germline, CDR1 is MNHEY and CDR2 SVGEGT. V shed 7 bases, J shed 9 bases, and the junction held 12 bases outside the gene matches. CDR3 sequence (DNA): TGTGCCAGCATAAAGGGGGCTTTTGGTCGTTCACCCCTCCACTTT. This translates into CASIKGAFGRSPLHF.

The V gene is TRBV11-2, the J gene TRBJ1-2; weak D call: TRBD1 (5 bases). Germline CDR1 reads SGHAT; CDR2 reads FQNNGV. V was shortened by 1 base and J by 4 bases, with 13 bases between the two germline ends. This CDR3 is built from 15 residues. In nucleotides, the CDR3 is TGTGCCAGCAGCTTAGGAAGGGGCGCCGGCTATGGCTACACCTTC. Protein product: CASSLGRGAGYGYTF.

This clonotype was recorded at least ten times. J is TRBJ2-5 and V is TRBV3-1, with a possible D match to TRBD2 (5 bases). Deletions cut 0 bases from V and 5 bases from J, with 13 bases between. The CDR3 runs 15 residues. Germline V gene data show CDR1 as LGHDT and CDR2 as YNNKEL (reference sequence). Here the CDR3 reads CASSQDPAASETQYF. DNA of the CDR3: TGTGCCAGCAGCCAAGATCCAGCGGCTAGTGAGACCCAGTACTTC.

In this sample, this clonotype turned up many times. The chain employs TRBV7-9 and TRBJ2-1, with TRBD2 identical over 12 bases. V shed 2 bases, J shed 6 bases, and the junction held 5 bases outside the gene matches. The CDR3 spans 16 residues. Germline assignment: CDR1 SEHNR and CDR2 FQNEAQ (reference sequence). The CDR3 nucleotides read TGTGCCAGCAGCTTAAGGACTAGCGGGGTTGGCAATGAGCAGTTCTTC. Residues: CASSLRTSGVGNEQFF.

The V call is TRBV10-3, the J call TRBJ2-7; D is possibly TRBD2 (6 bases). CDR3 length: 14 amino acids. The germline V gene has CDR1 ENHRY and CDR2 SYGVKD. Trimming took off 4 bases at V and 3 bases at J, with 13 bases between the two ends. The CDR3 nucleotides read TGTGCCATCAGTGGAGCGGGCAACTTCTACGAGCAGTACTTC. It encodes CAISGAGNFYEQYF.

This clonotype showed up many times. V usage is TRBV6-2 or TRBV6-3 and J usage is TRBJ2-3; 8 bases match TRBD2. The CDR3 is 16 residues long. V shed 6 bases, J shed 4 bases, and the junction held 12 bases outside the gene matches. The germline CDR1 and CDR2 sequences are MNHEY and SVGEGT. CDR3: CASRRRGGTAPDTQYF. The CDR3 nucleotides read TGTGCCAGCAGGCGTCGCGGGGGGACGGCCCCAGATACGCAGTATTTT.

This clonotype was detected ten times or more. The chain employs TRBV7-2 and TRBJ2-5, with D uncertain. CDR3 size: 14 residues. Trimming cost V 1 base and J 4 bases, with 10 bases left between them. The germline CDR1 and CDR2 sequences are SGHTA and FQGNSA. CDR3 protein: CASSLDGQLETQYF. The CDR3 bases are TGTGCCAGCAGCTTAGATGGTCAGTTAGAGACCCAGTACTTC.

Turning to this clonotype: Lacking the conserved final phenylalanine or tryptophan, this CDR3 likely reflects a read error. CDR3 DNA sequence: TGCAGTGCTCAACAGGGGGACCGCCACGAGCAGTACTGC. Amino acid sequence: CSAQQGDRHEQYC. This chain joins TRBV20-1 and TRBJ2-7; 8 bases match TRBD1. The CDR3 has 13 residues. Germline CDR1 DFQATT, CDR2 SNEGSKA (reference sequence). The trim removed 5 bases at V and 5 bases at J, leaving 8 bases unmatched.

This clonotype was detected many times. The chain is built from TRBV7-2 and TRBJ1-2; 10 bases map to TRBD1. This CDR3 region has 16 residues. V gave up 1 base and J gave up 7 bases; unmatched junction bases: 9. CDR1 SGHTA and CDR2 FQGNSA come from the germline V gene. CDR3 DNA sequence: TGTGCCAGCAGCTTAGAACCGGGACAGGGGCTTGCTGGCTACACCTTC. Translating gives CASSLEPGQGLAGYTF.

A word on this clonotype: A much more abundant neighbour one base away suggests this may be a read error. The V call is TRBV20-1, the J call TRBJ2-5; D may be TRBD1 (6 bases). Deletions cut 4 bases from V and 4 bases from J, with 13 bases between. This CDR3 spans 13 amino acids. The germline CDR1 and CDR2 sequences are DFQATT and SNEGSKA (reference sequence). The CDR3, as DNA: TGCAGTGCTAAAGGCCAGGGGAGAGAGACCCAGTACTTC. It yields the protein CSAKGQGRETQYF.

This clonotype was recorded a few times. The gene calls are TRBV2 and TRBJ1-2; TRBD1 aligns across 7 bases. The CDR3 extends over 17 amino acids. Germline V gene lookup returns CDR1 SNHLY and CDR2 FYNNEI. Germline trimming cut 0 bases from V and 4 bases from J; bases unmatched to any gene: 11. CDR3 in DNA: TGTGCCAGCAGTGAAGCGCTTCGACAGGGCGAGATCTATGGCTACACCTTC. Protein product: CASSEALRQGEIYGYTF. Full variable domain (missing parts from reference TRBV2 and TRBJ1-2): EPEVTQTPSHQVTQMGQEVILRCVPISNHLYFYWYRQILGQKVEFLVSFYNNEISEKSEIFDDQFSVERPDGSNFTLKIRSTKLEDSAMYFCASSEALRQGEIYGYTFGSGTRLTVV.

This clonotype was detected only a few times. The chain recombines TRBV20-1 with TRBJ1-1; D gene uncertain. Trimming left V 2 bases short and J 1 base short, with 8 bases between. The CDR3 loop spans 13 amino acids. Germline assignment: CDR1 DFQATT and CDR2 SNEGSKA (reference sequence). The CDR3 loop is CSARPQKNTEAFF. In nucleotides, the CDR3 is TGCAGTGCTAGACCCCAGAAGAACACTGAAGCTTTCTTT.

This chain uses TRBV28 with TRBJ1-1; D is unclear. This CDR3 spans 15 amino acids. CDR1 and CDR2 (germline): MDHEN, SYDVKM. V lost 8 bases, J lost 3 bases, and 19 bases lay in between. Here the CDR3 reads CASVAQAYGDTEAFF. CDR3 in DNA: TGTGCCAGCGTAGCTCAGGCCTATGGGGACACTGAAGCTTTCTTT.

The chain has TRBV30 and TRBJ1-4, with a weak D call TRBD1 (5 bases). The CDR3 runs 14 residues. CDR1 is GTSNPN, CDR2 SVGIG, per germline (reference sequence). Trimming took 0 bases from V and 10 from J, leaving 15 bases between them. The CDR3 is CAWSVHGAGGKLFF. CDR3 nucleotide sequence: TGTGCCTGGAGTGTACATGGGGCAGGAGGAAAACTGTTTTTT.

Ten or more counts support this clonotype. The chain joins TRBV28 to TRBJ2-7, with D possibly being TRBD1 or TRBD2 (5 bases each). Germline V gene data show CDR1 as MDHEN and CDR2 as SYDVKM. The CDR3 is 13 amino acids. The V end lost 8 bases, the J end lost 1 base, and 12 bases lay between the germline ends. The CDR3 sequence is CASGAGGSYEQYF. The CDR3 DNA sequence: TGTGCCAGCGGGGCTGGGGGATCCTACGAGCAGTACTTC.